The 9 T cell receptor beta chains in this list originate from one sample, sequenced in a study of T cell responses to AZD1222 COVID-19 vaccine. The method was immunoSEQ multiplex PCR; TCRdb's version includes in-frame clones alone and lacks a portion of them. The data contain fewer than 150,000 clones, about nine tenths of them singletons. Sample: peripheral blood, taken on day 0 of AZD1222 vaccination. These receptors originate from an adult in good health.

The J gene is TRBJ1-5, the V gene TRBV5-8; the D gene is possibly TRBD1 (6 bases). CDR1 is SGHTS, CDR2 YDEGEE, per germline. V lost 2 bases, J lost 4 bases, and 13 bases lay in between. The CDR3 has 15 residues. CDR3 residues: CASSFTGLRNQPQHF. CDR3 bases: TGTGCCAGCAGCTTCACAGGGTTAAGAAATCAGCCCCAGCATTTT.

The rearrangement links TRBV3-1 (or the pseudogene TRBV3-2) to TRBJ2-5, with 8 bases matching TRBD1. This CDR3 is 17 amino acids long. Trimming took 4 bases from V and 5 from J; bases not matched to a gene: 15. Germline V gives CDR1 LGHDT, CDR2 YNNKEL (reference sequence). The CDR3 is CASSPPLQGAPRETQYF. CDR3 coding DNA: TGTGCCAGCAGCCCCCCCCTTCAGGGGGCGCCGCGGGAGACCCAGTACTTC.

The chain links TRBV5-4 to TRBJ2-3; 9 nucleotides match TRBD2. There are 15 residues in the CDR3. V shed 4 bases, J shed 4 bases, and the junction held 7 bases outside the gene matches. Germline assignment: CDR1 SGHNT and CDR2 YYREEE (reference sequence). The CDR3 loop reads CASSNQAGGPDTQYF. CDR3 nucleotide sequence: TGTGCCAGCAGCAATCAGGCGGGGGGGCCAGATACGCAGTATTTT.

The CDR3 loop is CASSWGAGQETQYF. The CDR3 region has the DNA TGCGCCAGCAGCTGGGGGGCCGGCCAAGAGACCCAGTACTTC. The chain combines TRBV5-1 with TRBJ2-5, with D perhaps being TRBD1 or TRBD2 (6 bases each). The CDR3 totals 14 residues. V dropped 3 bases and J dropped 1 base, with 10 bases sitting between them. Germline assignment: CDR1 SGHRS and CDR2 YFSETQ.

V usage is TRBV7-8 and J usage is TRBJ1-4, with D maybe TRBD1 (5 bases). V gave up 6 bases and J gave up 7 bases, with 12 bases separating them. Germline-derived CDR1 and CDR2 are SGHVS and FQNEAQ. The CDR3 covers 13 residues. CDR3 protein: CASRAGMTEKLFF. CDR3 bases: TGTGCCAGCAGAGCAGGGATGACTGAAAAACTGTTTTTT.

This chain links TRBV2 with TRBJ2-5; no definite D call. CDR1 is SNHLY, CDR2 FYNNEI, per germline. With 6 bases removed from V and 3 bases from J, the gap between germline ends came to 14 bases. The CDR3 has 14 amino acids. The DNA for the CDR3 is TGTGCCAGCAGAACGGACGCGGTAAAAGAGACCCAGTACTTC. The encoded protein is CASRTDAVKETQYF.

This chain joins TRBV12-3 or TRBV12-4 and TRBJ1-1, with a weak D call TRBD1 (5 bases). V was shortened by 6 bases and J by 7 bases, with 9 bases between the two germline ends. CDR3 length equals 11 residues. CDR3 region: CASRLRGEAFF. In DNA form, the CDR3 reads TGTGCCAGCAGGTTGAGGGGTGAAGCTTTCTTT.

This rearrangement joins TRBV7-6 to TRBJ2-7; D tentatively reads TRBD1 or TRBD2 (5 bases each). Germline V CDR1 and CDR2: SGHVS, FNYEAQ. V lost 5 bases and J lost 10, with 21 bases in between. The CDR3 sequence is 14 residues long. CDR3 protein: CASSRIATGGPQYF. CDR3 coding DNA: TGTGCCAGCAGCCGGATCGCAACTGGGGGACCACAGTACTTC.

This chain links TRBV6-4 with TRBJ2-2; 10 nucleotides line up with TRBD2. Trimming took 5 bases from V and 8 from J; bases not matched to a gene: 8. The V gene's germline CDR1 is MRHNA and CDR2 SNTAGT. The CDR3 runs 15 residues. The CDR3 loop reads CASSTGLAVTGELFF. CDR3 bases: TGTGCCAGCAGTACCGGACTAGCGGTTACGGGGGAGCTGTTTTTT.